The clone carrying this T cell receptor (beta chain) was counted a few times. Together with a sample-barcoded 5' primer, a J-beta primer mix was included in a second PCR lasting about 7 to 12 cycles. TCRdb itself ran the 5' RACE reads through MiXCR, one entry per CDR3 protein. Of hundreds of thousands of distinct CDR3 sequences listed, 32% are singletons. This specimen comes from a study of blood T cells in healthy people across ages. Caucasian individuals from Russia who were healthy and aged 6 to 90 acted as donors. Source material: blood. The TCR originated in a woman older than 75 in good health.

The CDR3 loop is CASIPPGQGSGEQYF. CDR3 bases: TGTGCCAGCATCCCCCCGGGACAGGGGTCTGGTGAGCAGTACTTC. This chain uses TRBV5-6 with TRBJ2-5; TRBD1 matches 10 bases. After removal of 6 bases from V and 11 bases from J, the junction contained 16 bases not matched to a gene. CDR1 is SGHDT and CDR2 is YYEEEE in the germline V gene. The CDR3 is 15 residues long. Based on the CDR3 plus reference TRBV5-6 and TRBJ2-5, the full variable domain is DAGVTQSPTHLIKTRGQQVTLRCSPKSGHDTVSWYQQALGQGPQFIFQYYEEEERQRGNFPDRFSGHQFPNYSSELNVNALLLGDSALYLCASIPPGQGSGEQYFGPGTRLLVL.